The 9 T cell receptor beta chains in this list originate from one sample, sequenced in a study of early T cells in non-severe SARS-CoV-2 infection. Using its own MiXCR run on the 5' RACE reads, TCRdb lists one record per CDR3 protein. The sample has approximately 49,000 distinct CDR3 sequences, roughly 10% seen once. The specimen sequenced was whole blood. The receptors come from an adult who was a healthcare worker with PCR-confirmed SARS-CoV-2 infection or an uninfected control (not recorded which).

The chain employs TRBV27 and TRBJ2-1; 12 bases map to TRBD2. Germline CDR1 MNHEY, CDR2 SMNVEV (reference sequence). The CDR3 extends over 16 amino acids. Trimming took 4 bases from V and 6 from J; bases not matched to a gene: 7. This CDR3 reads CASSSRASGGANEQFF. As DNA, the CDR3 is TGTGCCAGCAGTTCCCGAGCTAGCGGGGGGGCCAATGAGCAGTTCTTC.

This chain joins TRBV5-1 and TRBJ1-2, with D possibly matching TRBD1 (5 bases). There are 13 residues in the CDR3. Germline V gives CDR1 SGHRS, CDR2 YFSETQ. V lost 2 bases to trimming and J lost 8 bases, with 13 bases between them. The CDR3 loop is CASSLPGVEGYTF. The CDR3 DNA follows: TGCGCCAGCAGCTTACCGGGGGTAGAGGGCTACACCTTC.

The V gene is TRBV18, the J gene TRBJ2-7; 7 positions match TRBD1. The CDR3 has 15 amino acids. J was trimmed by 0 bases and V by 6 bases; bases with no gene match: 8. Germline CDR1 and CDR2: KGHSH and LQKENI. The CDR3 nucleotides read TGTGCCAGCTCTCCTGACAGGGTCATCTCCTACGAGCAGTACTTC. Amino acids: CASSPDRVISYEQYF.

This clonotype appeared many times. The chain combines TRBV6-2 or TRBV6-3 with TRBJ1-4; D gene unclear. The length of the CDR3 is 14 residues. V lost 5 bases to trimming and J lost 8 bases, with 15 bases between them. CDR1 is MNHEY, CDR2 SVGEGT, per germline. The CDR3, as DNA: TGTGCCAGCAGTACCGGCGGGGTTCGAGAAAAACTGTTTTTT. It is translated as CASSTGGVREKLFF.

This clonotype has a count of ten or more. The V call is TRBV7-2, the J call TRBJ2-7; no clear D gene. CDR3 length: 14 residues. Germline V CDR1 and CDR2: SGHTA, FQGNSA. Between the trimmed V and J ends, which lost 3 bases and 0 bases, there was a span of 9 bases. The CDR3 sequence: CASSFPGNSYEQYF. In DNA form, the CDR3 reads TGTGCCAGCAGCTTCCCGGGTAACTCCTACGAGCAGTACTTC.

The rearrangement uses TRBV10-3 and TRBJ2-1; 8 positions match TRBD2. The CDR3 spans 13 residues. Germline CDR1 reads ENHRY; CDR2 reads SYGVKD. V gave up 4 bases and J gave up 7 bases; unmatched junction bases: 3. The CDR3 spells CAISVAGGNEQFF. Here the CDR3 DNA reads TGTGCCATCAGTGTGGCGGGGGGAAATGAGCAGTTCTTC.

This clonotype appeared many times. The V gene is TRBV5-4, the J gene TRBJ2-7; the D is unclear. The V gene lost 2 bases and the J gene lost 4 bases, with 4 bases spanning the gap. CDR3 size: 11 residues. Germline V CDR1 and CDR2: SGHNT, YYREEE (reference sequence). In DNA, the CDR3 is TGTGCCAGCAGCTTTATATACGAGCAGTACTTC. This translates into CASSFIYEQYF.

The chain links TRBV6-5 to TRBJ2-7; D possibly corresponds to TRBD1 (7 bases). The germline V gene encodes CDR1 MNHEY and CDR2 SVGAGI. V was cut by 11 bases and J by 3 bases, with 17 bases left in between. The CDR3 is 13 amino acids. For the CDR3, the DNA is TGTGCCGCCCGGAGGGACAGCCGCTACGAGCAGTACTTC. Its protein is CAARRDSRYEQYF.

This clonotype was seen at least ten times. This chain uses TRBV4-2 with TRBJ1-5, with 8 bases aligning to TRBD1. The J segment lost 2 bases and the V segment lost 0 bases, leaving 9 bases of the junction unmatched. Looked up from germline, CDR1 is LGHNA and CDR2 is YNFKEQ. The CDR3 loop spans 18 amino acids. The CDR3 DNA is TGTGCCAGCAGCCAAGATCTCCAGGGGGCGATGGGCAATCAGCCCCAGCATTTT. Protein sequence: CASSQDLQGAMGNQPQHF.